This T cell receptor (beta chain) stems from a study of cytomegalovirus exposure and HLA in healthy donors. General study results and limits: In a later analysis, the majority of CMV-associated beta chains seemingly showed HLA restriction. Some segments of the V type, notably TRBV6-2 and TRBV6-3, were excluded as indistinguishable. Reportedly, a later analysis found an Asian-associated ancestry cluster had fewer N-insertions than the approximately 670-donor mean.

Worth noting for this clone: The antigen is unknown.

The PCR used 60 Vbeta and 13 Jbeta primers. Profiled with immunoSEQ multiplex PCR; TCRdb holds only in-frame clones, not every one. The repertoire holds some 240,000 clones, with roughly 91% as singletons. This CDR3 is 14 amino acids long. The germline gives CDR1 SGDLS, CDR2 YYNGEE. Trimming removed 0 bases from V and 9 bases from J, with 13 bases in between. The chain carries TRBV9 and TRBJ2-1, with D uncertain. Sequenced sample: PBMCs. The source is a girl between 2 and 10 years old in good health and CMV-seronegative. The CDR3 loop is CASSVGPSALEQFF. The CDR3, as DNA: TGTGCCAGCAGCGTAGGGCCCAGCGCACTTGAGCAGTTCTTC.